This T cell receptor (beta chain) was obtained from a study of blood T cell repertoires in COVID-19. About the study: PBMCs, B-cell-depleted T cells, or T cells provided the cDNA or gDNA that made up the material.

V lost 5 bases, J lost 1 base, and 4 bases stayed unmatched. Germline CDR1 reads LNHDA; CDR2 reads SQIVND (reference sequence). The CDR3 runs to 14 residues. Here immunoSEQ multiplex PCR was the method, and the copy in TCRdb shows in-frame clones only, minus some. The sample lists roughly 120,000 clones; roughly 87% were seen once. This TCR came from a human donor in a cohort sampled during active COVID-19. The sequenced sample was peripheral blood. The chain has TRBV19 and TRBJ2-5; TRBD1 aligns across 7 bases. The CDR3 coding sequence is TGTGCCAGTAGTGCCGGGACAGCCCAAGAGACCCAGTACTTC. It codes for CASSAGTAQETQYF.